Listed below are T cell receptor beta chains from one sample, sequenced in a study of cytomegalovirus exposure and HLA in healthy donors. Using immunoSEQ multiplex PCR, the repertoire was profiled, and TCRdb retains in-frame clones only, with some absent. The sample carries 180,000 or so clones, 75% to 80% recorded once. The sample was PBMCs. All receptors come from a man in his fifties or sixties in good health and CMV-seropositive. CDR3s include the opening cysteine and the closing phenylalanine or tryptophan. Each record gives: V gene, CDR3 protein.

V: TRBV5-6
CDR3: CASSLGTGGTGNTIYF

V: TRBV28
CDR3: CASRILVEHRYEQYF

V: TRBV27
CDR3: CASSLLQGYTEAFF

V: TRBV4-2
CDR3: CASSQGGGTDYGYTF

V: TRBV28
CDR3: CASALTAGASSGNTIYF

V: TRBV4-2
CDR3: CASSQPAAGSQETQYF

V: TRBV5-1
CDR3: CASSAIRAGVDGYTF

V: TRBV7-9
CDR3: CASSPKGILGSYNEQFF

V: TRBV15
CDR3: CATSRGTYGGQRNIQYF

V: TRBV27
CDR3: CASSLGGPPLRTGYTF

V: TRBV6-6
CDR3: CASSPPRDRANYGYTF

V: TRBV7-2
CDR3: CASSPDRGAKNIQYF

V: TRBV7-6
CDR3: CASSSGTGGFEQYF

V: TRBV19
CDR3: CASSLTGMLGYGYTF

V: TRBV6-1
CDR3: CASSDNTASNHFYGYTF

V: TRBV29-1
CDR3: CSVEERRGYTF

V: TRBV2
CDR3: CASHSGSSSGNTIYF

V: TRBV4-3
CDR3: CASSQEGGNTEAFF

V: TRBV9
CDR3: CASSVAAGGVTYQETQYF

V: TRBV2
CDR3: CASSETQGASYNEQFF